Listed below are T cell receptor beta chains from one sample, sequenced in a study of T-cell memory formation after mild COVID-19. Each CDR3 protein is one row after TCRdb ran MiXCR on the 5' RACE reads. This table has 110,000 to 150,000 distinct CDR3 sequences, approximately 25% appearing once. The sample was PBMCs or a T cell subset sorted from them (not recorded which). The receptors were sampled from an adult woman who had mild COVID-19 (a few samples of this study predate the infection). Cell type and time point are not known. Both conserved end residues are part of each CDR3. Fields, in order: J gene, V gene, CDR3 protein.

TRBJ2-1	TRBV9	CASSVDSGNYNEQFF
TRBJ2-7	TRBV19	CASSIDPTSSYEQYF
TRBJ2-3	TRBV7-2	CASSLLAGEADTQYF
TRBJ2-2	TRBV7-6	CASSFLARGTGELFF
TRBJ2-7	TRBV29-1	CSAQGAAYEQYF
TRBJ2-3	TRBV7-3	CASSLTGGPLADTQYF
TRBJ2-2	TRBV12-3/TRBV12-4	CASSTVFPGQGASYLTGELFF
TRBJ2-5	TRBV11-1	CARWDSLRETQYF
TRBJ2-7	TRBV4-2	CASRHRAGGSYEQYF
TRBJ1-6	TRBV2	CASSEGSPLHF
TRBJ2-7	TRBV6-2/TRBV6-3	CASSPQDGSSYEQYF
TRBJ1-2	TRBV9	CASSDMGGYTF
TRBJ2-7	TRBV20-1	CSARDQGIEQYF
TRBJ2-3	TRBV11-2	CASSLEAVLSTDTQYF
TRBJ1-2	TRBV7-8	CASSLVFGGSYGYTF
TRBJ2-1	TRBV6-4	CASSASGDYNEQFF
TRBJ2-7	TRBV4-3	CASSQEYVRYYEQYF
TRBJ2-2	TRBV12-3/TRBV12-4	CASWGTGELFF
TRBJ2-1	TRBV7-9	CASSLDGLAVEQFF
TRBJ2-3	TRBV29-1	CSSAGGDSSTDTQYF
TRBJ2-2	TRBV9	CASSVVPGELFF
TRBJ2-3	TRBV10-3	CAISELGADTQYF
TRBJ2-5	TRBV4-1	CASSPNERYQETQYF
TRBJ2-7	TRBV7-6	CASSPRGGYYEQYF
TRBJ2-1	TRBV27	CASSLGLAGLNEQFF
TRBJ1-1	TRBV6-2/TRBV6-3	CASLDRGRLARGTEAFF